These 11 T cell receptor beta chains originate from one sample sequenced in a study of T cell responses to AZD1222 COVID-19 vaccine. The table came from immunoSEQ multiplex PCR; TCRdb's copy has only in-frame clones and leaves some out. Seen here are around 190,000 clones, about 92% observed once, and the top ten hold 1% to 1.5%. Source: peripheral blood, taken on day 0 of AZD1222 vaccination. These receptors were obtained from an adult in good health.

The chain links TRBV6-5 to TRBJ1-3, with a possible D match to TRBD1 (5 bases). CDR3 length: 13 residues. V was trimmed by 6 bases and J by 8 bases, leaving 14 bases between them. The germline CDR1 and CDR2 sequences are MNHEY and SVGAGI. The CDR3 protein is CASSHRGGHTIYF. In DNA, the CDR3 is TGTGCCAGCAGCCACCGGGGGGGACACACCATATATTTT.

The gene calls are TRBV7-8 and TRBJ1-1; D may be TRBD1 (5 bases). Germline assignment: CDR1 SGHVS and CDR2 FQNEAQ. The CDR3 sequence is 13 residues long. Trimming stripped 5 bases from V and 2 bases from J, with 9 bases between. The CDR3 spells CASSQQANTEAFF. The CDR3 DNA follows: TGTGCCAGCAGCCAACAGGCAAACACTGAAGCTTTCTTT.

V usage is TRBV10-1 and J usage is TRBJ1-3; D remains ambiguous. CDR3 length: 14 amino acids. Germline CDR1 reads WNHNN; CDR2 reads SYGVQD (reference sequence). Trimming removed 4 bases from V and 2 bases from J, with 9 bases in between. The CDR3 nucleotides are TGCGCCAGCAGTGGGAACACGCCTGGAAACACCATATATTTT. Its protein product is CASSGNTPGNTIYF.

The chain recombines TRBV25-1 with TRBJ2-7, with a tentative D call TRBD1 (7 bases). Trimming cost V 3 bases and J 2 bases, with 17 bases left between them. Looked up from germline, CDR1 is MGHDK and CDR2 is SYGVNS. The CDR3 contains 16 residues. CDR3 bases: TGTGCCAGCAGTGAGTGGGGGGACAGCTTTCCCTACGAGCAGTACTTC. It encodes CASSEWGDSFPYEQYF.

The chain joins TRBV6-5 to TRBJ1-1, with 10 bases matching TRBD1. The junction had 4 bases not matched to a gene; V was cut back by 6 bases and J by 3 bases. The germline CDR1 and CDR2 sequences are MNHEY and SVGAGI. The CDR3 has 14 amino acids. The CDR3 sequence is CASRKDRGDTEAFF. For the CDR3, the DNA is TGTGCCAGCAGAAAGGACAGGGGGGACACTGAAGCTTTCTTT.

This clone was seen only once. V usage is TRBV4-3 and J usage is TRBJ2-2, with a weak D call TRBD2 (6 bases). V dropped 1 base and J dropped 2 bases, with 17 bases sitting between them. The CDR3 runs 18 residues. CDR1 is LGHNA, CDR2 YSLEER, per germline. The CDR3 protein is CASSQVGGSRGNTGELFF. For the CDR3, the DNA is TGCGCCAGCAGCCAAGTGGGGGGTTCGCGGGGAAACACCGGGGAGCTGTTTTTT.

The V gene is TRBV6-5, the J gene TRBJ1-2; perhaps TRBD1 as D (6 bases). Germline CDR1 and CDR2: MNHEY and SVGAGI. This CDR3 is 14 amino acids long. Trimming removed 6 bases at V and 7 bases at J, with 18 bases between. The CDR3 DNA follows: TGTGCCAGCAGGAGACTCTCAGGGGAGGCTGGCTACACCTTC. Translation: CASRRLSGEAGYTF.

This chain uses TRBV28 with TRBJ2-7, with D tentatively TRBD1 or TRBD2 (5 bases each). V was pared by 8 bases and J by 0 bases, with 11 bases between. The CDR3 is 13 amino acids. CDR1 is MDHEN and CDR2 is SYDVKM in the germline V gene. The CDR3 here is CASCGTPSYEQYF. The CDR3 region has the DNA TGTGCCAGCTGTGGGACGCCCTCCTACGAGCAGTACTTC.

This chain uses TRBV5-8 with TRBJ2-3; TRBD1 aligns across 8 bases. The junction had 6 bases not matched to a gene; V was cut back by 1 base and J by 5 bases. The germline V gene has CDR1 SGHTS and CDR2 YDEGEE. The CDR3 runs to 15 residues. The CDR3 here is CASSLPDRVKDTQYF. The CDR3 DNA is TGTGCCAGCAGCTTGCCGGACAGGGTGAAAGATACGCAGTATTTT.

The CDR3 DNA sequence: TGTGCCATCAGTGATGGGACAGGCGGGTTCGAGCAGTACTTC. Its protein is CAISDGTGGFEQYF. The V gene is TRBV10-3, the J gene TRBJ2-7; 8 nucleotides match TRBD1. Germline assignment: CDR1 ENHRY and CDR2 SYGVKD. There are 14 residues in the CDR3. Losses at the gene ends were 3 bases for V and 6 bases for J; bases not matched to a gene: 7.

This chain connects TRBV5-1 to TRBJ1-5; 8 nucleotides align to TRBD1. The V segment lost 4 bases and the J segment 6 bases; nucleotides outside the gene matches: 6. Germline values: CDR1 SGHRS, CDR2 YFSETQ. CDR3 length: 14 amino acids. CDR3 nucleotide sequence: TGCGCCAGCAGCATTGACAGGGGAGGTCAGCCCCAGCATTTT. This gives the protein CASSIDRGGQPQHF.